What follows are 25 T cell receptor beta chains derived from one specimen sequenced in a study of cytomegalovirus exposure and HLA in healthy donors. The PCR had 60 Vbeta and 13 Jbeta primers. Data came from immunoSEQ multiplex PCR; TCRdb stores just in-frame clones and leaves some out. The sample includes over 150,000 clones, under 80% seen only once; the top ten take about 4.4%. Sequences were obtained from PBMCs. These receptors were taken from a man aged 35-49 years in good health and CMV-seronegative.

This clone was recorded only once. This chain joins TRBV5-4 and TRBJ2-5, with D tentatively TRBD1 (5 bases). Germline V CDR1 and CDR2: SGHNT, YYREEE (reference sequence). The CDR3 runs to 16 residues. V shed 4 bases and J shed 2 bases, with 18 bases lying between them. CDR3 coding DNA: TGTGCCAGCAGCCGGAGACCAGCAGGGTGGCAAGAGACCCAGTACTTC. It is translated as CASSRRPAGWQETQYF.

The V and J genes are TRBV4-2 and TRBJ2-3, with a possible D match to TRBD1 (6 bases). V was pared by 5 bases and J by 0 bases, with 12 bases between. This CDR3 is 15 amino acids long. CDR1 and CDR2 (germline): LGHNA, YNFKEQ. CDR3 nucleotides: TGTGCCAGCAGCTGGGACACCTCTAGCACAGATACGCAGTATTTT. Translation: CASSWDTSSTDTQYF.

This clone turned up a few times. The chain combines TRBV5-6 with TRBJ1-1; the match to TRBD1 covers 7 bases. Per the germline V gene, CDR1 is SGHDT and CDR2 is YYEEEE. This CDR3 spans 13 amino acids. Trimming took 5 bases from V and 2 from J; bases not matched to a gene: 3. Here the CDR3 DNA reads TGTGCCAGCAGTCGGGACAGTAACACTGAAGCTTTCTTT. Its protein product is CASSRDSNTEAFF.

The sample holds a few counts of this clone. The chain couples TRBV19 to TRBJ2-5; tentatively, D is TRBD1 (6 bases). The germline V gene has CDR1 LNHDA and CDR2 SQIVND (reference sequence). Between the trimmed V and J ends, which lost 2 bases and 3 bases, there was a span of 22 bases. The CDR3 contains 18 residues. The DNA for the CDR3 is TGTGCCAGTAGTATAAGGACCGCCAGGGGCGCGGGTAAAGAGACCCAGTACTTC. Translating gives CASSIRTARGAGKETQYF.

The rearrangement joins TRBV11-3 to TRBJ2-3, with D possibly matching TRBD2 (7 bases). This CDR3 has 16 residues. Germline V gene lookup returns CDR1 SGHNT and CDR2 YENEEA. V was clipped by 2 bases and J by 3 bases, with 15 bases between them. The CDR3 coding sequence is TGTGCCAGCAGCTTATGTATGCGGGGGCCGACAGATACGCAGTATTTT. Translated, it gives CASSLCMRGPTDTQYF.

The V gene is TRBV30, the J gene TRBJ1-2, with unresolved D. Germline values: CDR1 GTSNPN, CDR2 SVGIG (reference sequence). Trimming pared 2 bases from V and 5 bases from J, leaving 9 bases between. This CDR3 has 12 residues. The CDR3 sequence is CAWSRRRYGYTF. For the CDR3, the DNA is TGTGCCTGGAGTCGGAGAAGATATGGCTACACCTTC.

This clone has just one count. This rearrangement joins TRBV6-5 to TRBJ1-6, with D perhaps TRBD1 (5 bases). Trimming removed 2 bases from V and 7 bases from J, with 9 bases in between. The CDR3 extends over 14 amino acids. Germline CDR1 is MNHEY and CDR2 is SVGAGI. Written as DNA, the CDR3 is TGTGCCAGCAGTTACGGGGGGGGGAATTCACCCCTCCACTTT. Translation gives CASSYGGGNSPLHF.

The V gene is TRBV27, the J gene TRBJ2-7; tentative D call: TRBD2 (6 bases). Germline V gene sequence: CDR1 MNHEY, CDR2 SMNVEV (reference sequence). The V and J ends lost 3 bases and 3 bases respectively, with 21 bases between them. The CDR3 covers 17 residues. CDR3 sequence: CASSFSRLAQTNYEQYF. CDR3 bases: TGTGCCAGCAGTTTCTCCCGTCTAGCGCAGACCAACTACGAGCAGTACTTC.

The genes are TRBV6-4 and TRBJ2-2; no definite D call. CDR3 length equals 14 residues. Deletions cut 0 bases from V and 6 bases from J, with 8 bases between. Germline values: CDR1 MRHNA, CDR2 SNTAGT. This CDR3 reads CASSDSGQAGELFF. The CDR3 nucleotides are TGTGCCAGCAGTGACTCTGGCCAGGCCGGGGAGCTGTTTTTT.

This chain uses TRBV9 with TRBJ1-3; 8 bases align to TRBD1. V dropped 0 bases and J dropped 2; count of bases not matched to a gene: 7. The CDR3 consists of 17 residues. Germline CDR1 is SGDLS and CDR2 is YYNGEE. In nucleotides, the CDR3 is TGTGCCAGCAGCGTAGCTGCCGACAGGGGTACTGGAAACACCATATATTTT. Translation: CASSVAADRGTGNTIYF.

In this sample, this clone turned up once. The rearrangement uses TRBV10-2 and TRBJ2-7; possible D gene TRBD2, 7 bases. Germline CDR1 reads WSHSY; CDR2 reads SAAADI. Trimming stripped 3 bases from V and 4 bases from J, with 10 bases between. CDR3 length: 13 amino acids. In DNA, the CDR3 is TGCGCCAGCAGTGAAGGGGGGGGGTACGAGCAGTACTTC. Its translation is CASSEGGGYEQYF.

V and J are TRBV7-6 and TRBJ2-7; weak D call: TRBD2 (5 bases). Germline loops: CDR1 SGHVS, CDR2 FNYEAQ. The CDR3 is 14 amino acids. Trimming shortened V by 5 bases and J by 1 base, and 12 bases separated the two germline ends. The CDR3 sequence is CASSRTGESYEQYF. The CDR3 DNA sequence: TGTGCCAGCAGCCGGACCGGGGAGTCCTACGAGCAGTACTTC.

V is TRBV7-2 and J is TRBJ1-3, with a possible D match to TRBD1 (6 bases). The CDR3 runs to 15 residues. The germline V and J ends were trimmed by 0 bases and 4 bases, with 10 bases remaining between them. Germline CDR1 SGHTA, CDR2 FQGNSA. The CDR3 DNA is TGTGCCAGCAGCTTAGCGTCAGGGGAAGGAAACACCATATATTTT. As protein: CASSLASGEGNTIYF.

The chain recombines TRBV28 with TRBJ2-5; TRBD1 matches at 10 bases. The germline V gene encodes CDR1 MDHEN and CDR2 SYDVKM. This CDR3 has 15 amino acids. V gave up 1 base and J gave up 5 bases; unmatched junction bases: 4. The CDR3 DNA follows: TGTGCCAGCAGTTTATACGGGACAGGGGACGAGACCCAGTACTTC. It codes for CASSLYGTGDETQYF.

The V call is TRBV4-1, the J call TRBJ2-3; no definite D call. The ends were cut back, 1 base at V and 1 base at J, with 15 bases in the middle. Looked up from germline, CDR1 is MGHRA and CDR2 is YSYEKL. This CDR3 is 17 amino acids long. The CDR3 sequence: CASSQVRSVPGTDTQYF. Written as DNA, the CDR3 is TGCGCCAGCAGCCAAGTGCGATCCGTTCCGGGCACAGATACGCAGTATTTT.

The V call is TRBV21-1, the J call TRBJ2-5; the table's D call TRBD2 went unverified against the DNA. TRBV21-1 is a documented pseudogene. The CDR3 runs to 14 residues. CDR3 amino acids: CASGSPSTRETQYF. As DNA, the CDR3 is TGTGCCAGCGGTTCTCCGTCTACTAGGGAGACCCAGTACTTC.

This sequence joins TRBV2 and TRBJ1-1; 11 bases map to TRBD1. The junction had 0 bases not matched to a gene; V was cut back by 6 bases and J by 6 bases. The CDR3 is 12 residues long. Germline assignment: CDR1 SNHLY and CDR2 FYNNEI. Here the CDR3 reads CASRGQGAEAFF. Written as DNA, the CDR3 is TGTGCCAGCAGGGGACAGGGGGCTGAAGCTTTCTTT.

The chain couples TRBV5-6 to TRBJ2-7; 9 bases are a match to TRBD2. The V gene end was trimmed by 0 bases and the J gene end by 3 bases; junction bases not matched to a gene: 10. The germline V gene has CDR1 SGHDT and CDR2 YYEEEE. The CDR3 is 17 residues long. The CDR3 region has the DNA TGTGCCAGCAGCTTGGGTTCCTTCGGACTAGCGATCTACGAGCAGTACTTC. Its translation: CASSLGSFGLAIYEQYF.

The rearrangement links TRBV6-9 to TRBJ2-5; 10 positions agree with TRBD1. The J call may be mistaken, given a closer DNA end match to TRBJ2-7. Germline CDR1 and CDR2: MNHGY and SVAAGI. CDR3 length: 17 residues. The CDR3 here is CASTPRDRGWGGYEQYF. The CDR3 region has the DNA TGTGCCAGCACCCCCCGGGACAGGGGTTGGGGGGGGTACGAGCAGTACTTC.

The V and J genes are TRBV10-1 and TRBJ2-5; TRBD1 might be the D (6 bases). Matching the DNA end better, TRBJ2-7 makes the J call doubtful. CDR1 is WNHNN and CDR2 is SYGVQD in the germline V gene (reference sequence). The CDR3 consists of 13 residues. The CDR3 DNA follows: TGCGCCAGCAGTGTGGCAGGGGCCTACGAGCAGTACTTC. Translation gives CASSVAGAYEQYF.

The chain has TRBV13 and TRBJ2-3, with 7 bases aligning to TRBD1. The germline CDR1 and CDR2 sequences are PRHDT and FYEKMQ (reference sequence). The CDR3 is 17 amino acids. J gave up 3 bases and V 4 bases, and 13 bases lay outside the gene matches. CDR3 bases: TGTGCCAGCAGCTCAAGCTCGACAGGGCTTTTGACAGATACGCAGTATTTT. Its protein is CASSSSSTGLLTDTQYF.

The chain has TRBV12-5 and TRBJ1-1; D unclear. Between the trimmed V and J ends, which lost 4 bases and 0 bases, there was a span of 6 bases. The CDR3 covers 13 residues. CDR1 LGHNT and CDR2 FRNRAP come from the germline V gene. CDR3 coding DNA: TGTGCTAGTGGTTACGGAGTGAACACTGAAGCTTTCTTT. Protein product: CASGYGVNTEAFF.

The V gene is TRBV19, the J gene TRBJ1-5; the match to TRBD1 covers 8 bases. Looked up from germline, CDR1 is LNHDA and CDR2 is SQIVND (reference sequence). V dropped 1 base and J dropped 0; count of bases not matched to a gene: 2. The CDR3 has 16 residues. The CDR3 spells CASSIGTGYSNQPQHF. The CDR3 DNA is TGTGCCAGTAGTATAGGGACAGGGTATAGCAATCAGCCCCAGCATTTT. The complete variable domain, with remaining parts taken from reference TRBV19 and TRBJ1-5, reads DGGITQSPKYLFRKEGQNVTLSCEQNLNHDAMYWYRQDPGQGLRLIYYSQIVNDFQKGDIAEGYSVSREKKESFPLTVTSAQKNPTAFYLCASSIGTGYSNQPQHFGDGTRLSIL.

The genes are TRBV9 and TRBJ2-1, with 13 bases that match TRBD2. The germline CDR1 and CDR2 sequences are SGDLS and YYNGEE. The CDR3 is 18 residues long. The junction had 14 bases not matched to a gene; V was cut back by 3 bases and J by 8 bases. CDR3 in amino acids: CASSGLTSGGPIRHEQFF. The CDR3 DNA reads TGTGCCAGCAGCGGACTGACTAGCGGGGGGCCAATAAGGCATGAGCAGTTCTTC. Filled out from reference TRBV9 and TRBJ2-1, the complete variable domain reads DSGVTQTPKHLITATGQRVTLRCSPRSGDLSVYWYQQSLDQGLQFLIQYYNGEERAKGNILERFSAQQFPDLHSELNLSSLELGDSALYFCASSGLTSGGPIRHEQFFGPGTRLTVL.

The chain combines TRBV5-6 with TRBJ2-7, with D hard to call. The CDR3 has 14 amino acids. The germline V gene has CDR1 SGHDT and CDR2 YYEEEE. The V gene lost 4 bases and the J gene lost 0 bases, with 11 bases spanning the gap. CDR3 DNA sequence: TGTGCCAGCAGCAACCTCAGAAGCTCCTACGAGCAGTACTTC. Encoded protein: CASSNLRSSYEQYF. Full variable domain (rest looked up from reference TRBV5-6 and TRBJ2-7): DAGVTQSPTHLIKTRGQQVTLRCSPKSGHDTVSWYQQALGQGPQFIFQYYEEEERQRGNFPDRFSGHQFPNYSSELNVNALLLGDSALYLCASSNLRSSYEQYFGPGTRLTVT.